The clone carrying this TCR beta chain has more than one count but fewer than ten. CDR1 is SGHTA, CDR2 FQGTGA, per germline. Trimming shortened V by 4 bases and J by 2 bases, and 8 bases separated the two germline ends. This CDR3 comprises 13 residues. These data come from a study of T cells in Graves' hyperthyroidism and ophthalmopathy. Researchers amplified the TCR beta CDR3 regions from RNA transcripts. The HTBI primer set was used in a first-round RT-PCR of the TCR CDR3. TCRdb re-derived calls from the multiplex PCR reads in MiXCR, one entry per CDR3 protein. This table holds about half a million distinct CDR3 sequences, 20% found once.

The specimen was blood. The genes are TRBV7-3 and TRBJ2-5; D is unresolved. This clonotype was sampled from a man in his forties with Graves' ophthalmopathy. The CDR3 DNA is TGTGCCAGCAGCTCTCGGGCACAAGAGACCCAGTACTTC. Translating gives CASSSRAQETQYF.